One sample yielded the 7 T cell receptor beta chains listed below, sequenced in a study of PD-L1 blockade in urothelial cancer. The table came from immunoSEQ multiplex PCR; TCRdb's copy has only in-frame clones and leaves some out. This sample has tens of thousands of clones; 70% to 90% occur once, and the top ten carry under 15%. Time point noted: pretreatment peripheral blood. Specimen: PBMCs, collected around atezolizumab (anti-PD-L1) treatment. These receptor sequences come from a woman aged 55-70 years with urothelial cancer.

The chain recombines TRBV28 with TRBJ1-5; D gene uncertain. V was clipped by 2 bases and J by 3 bases, with 5 bases between them. In germline, CDR1 is MDHEN, CDR2 SYDVKM. The CDR3 has 13 amino acids. CDR3 in amino acids: CASSLPYNQPQHF. CDR3 sequence (DNA): TGTGCCAGCAGTTTACCCTACAATCAGCCCCAGCATTTT.

This rearrangement joins TRBV11-2 to TRBJ2-1; perhaps TRBD2 as D (6 bases). The germline V gene has CDR1 SGHAT and CDR2 FQNNGV. This CDR3 is 15 amino acids long. V was shortened by 4 bases and J by 6 bases, with 16 bases between the two germline ends. CDR3 in DNA: TGTGCCAGCAGCTCTAGCGTGGTGAAGGTCAATGAGCAGTTCTTC. Amino acids: CASSSSVVKVNEQFF.

The V gene is TRBV27, the J gene TRBJ1-5; TRBD1 is a possible D gene (5 bases). V dropped 1 base and J dropped 7 bases, with 14 bases sitting between them. The CDR3 has 15 amino acids. CDR1 and CDR2 (germline): MNHEY, SMNVEV (reference sequence). DNA of the CDR3: TGTGCCAGCAGTTTATTGGGGACTTGGGAGCAGCCCCAGCATTTT. Translating it yields CASSLLGTWEQPQHF.

The DNA of the CDR3 is TGTGCCAGCAGTTTATCGATTAGCTCGGGGGAGCTGTTTTTT. Protein sequence: CASSLSISSGELFF. This chain connects TRBV27 to TRBJ2-2; the D is unclear. V was cut by 0 bases and J by 8 bases, with 10 bases left in between. This CDR3 has 14 amino acids. Per the germline V gene, CDR1 is MNHEY and CDR2 is SMNVEV (reference sequence).

The chain recombines TRBV5-6 with TRBJ2-7; a weak D match, TRBD1 (5 bases). V lost 4 bases, J lost 1 base, and 12 bases lay in between. There are 14 residues in the CDR3. Looked up from germline, CDR1 is SGHDT and CDR2 is YYEEEE. This CDR3 reads CASSKGAGSYEQYF. As DNA, the CDR3 is TGTGCCAGCAGCAAAGGGGCAGGGTCCTACGAGCAGTACTTC. The whole variable domain, filled in from reference TRBV5-6 and TRBJ2-7, reads DAGVTQSPTHLIKTRGQQVTLRCSPKSGHDTVSWYQQALGQGPQFIFQYYEEEERQRGNFPDRFSGHQFPNYSSELNVNALLLGDSALYLCASSKGAGSYEQYFGPGTRLTVT.

This chain joins TRBV5-4 and TRBJ2-3; D possibly corresponds to TRBD2 (5 bases). Germline V gene data show CDR1 as SGHNT and CDR2 as YYREEE (reference sequence). V lost 0 bases and J lost 4, with 21 bases in between. This CDR3 is built from 18 residues. This chain's CDR3 is CASSLGLGRAESADTQYF. The CDR3 DNA is TGTGCCAGCAGCTTGGGCTTGGGTAGAGCGGAGAGCGCAGATACGCAGTATTTT. The entire variable domain, with the rest obtained from reference TRBV5-4 and TRBJ2-3, is as follows: ETGVTQSPTHLIKTRGQQVTLRCSSQSGHNTVSWYQQALGQGPQFIFQYYREEENGRGNFPPRFSGLQFPNYSSELNVNALELDDSALYLCASSLGLGRAESADTQYFGPGTRLTVL.

The V call is TRBV28, the J call TRBJ1-1; 8 bases align to TRBD1. The CDR3 sequence is 16 residues long. Germline V gene lookup returns CDR1 MDHEN and CDR2 SYDVKM. V trimming: 3 bases; J trimming: 5 bases; junction bases outside the gene matches: 11. CDR3 protein: CASSFTTGGIWTEAFF. The CDR3 coding sequence is TGTGCCAGCAGTTTTACAACAGGGGGTATCTGGACTGAAGCTTTCTTT.